The next 29 T cell receptor beta chains were all read from a single sample in a study of identical twins. In TCRdb, the 5' RACE reads were re-called with MiXCR into one record per CDR3 protein. Among around 490,000 distinct CDR3 sequences listed, approximately 20% were seen once. These sequences were also reported in another study, on yellow fever vaccine responses in identical twins.

The source material was CD4+ T cells sorted from blood. These receptors were collected from a woman under 30 in good health.

The V call is TRBV5-1, the J call TRBJ1-6, with D unclear. CDR1 SGHRS and CDR2 YFSETQ come from the germline V gene. The CDR3 is 14 residues long. V lost 4 bases, J lost 7 bases, and 12 bases lay in between. In DNA, the CDR3 is TGCGCCAGCAGCCCGGGATTTGAGAATTCACCCCTCCACTTT. Residues: CASSPGFENSPLHF.

The chain is built from TRBV20-1 and TRBJ1-1; 7 bases align to TRBD1. The CDR3 contains 11 residues. Germline CDR1 DFQATT, CDR2 SNEGSKA (reference sequence). V shed 7 bases and J 6 bases; nucleotides not matched to a gene: 5. CDR3: CSVNQGAEAFF. The CDR3 DNA sequence: TGCAGTGTTAACCAGGGGGCTGAAGCTTTCTTT.

This chain links TRBV25-1 with TRBJ2-7, with D possibly TRBD2 on 6 matching bases. Trimming removed 2 bases at V and 5 bases at J, with 13 bases between. The CDR3 runs 14 residues. The germline CDR1 and CDR2 sequences are MGHDK and SYGVNS. CDR3 DNA sequence: TGTGCCAGCAGTGAAGCCGGGAGTTCTCACGAGCAGTACTTC. Translating gives CASSEAGSSHEQYF.

In this sample, this clonotype turned up a few times. The CDR3 loop reads CASRPETGLNTEAFF. The CDR3 nucleotides read TGTGCCAGCAGGCCCGAGACAGGGTTGAACACTGAAGCTTTCTTT. The rearrangement links TRBV12-3 or TRBV12-4 to TRBJ1-1; 7 positions agree with TRBD1. The ends lost 6 bases at V and 0 bases at J; junction bases unmatched: 7. This CDR3 is built from 15 residues.

The rearrangement joins TRBV5-1 to TRBJ2-1; TRBD1 is a possible D gene (6 bases). The CDR3 length is 16 residues. With 0 bases removed from V and 2 bases from J, the gap between germline ends came to 12 bases. Germline V lookup: CDR1 SGHRS, CDR2 YFSETQ. The CDR3 DNA reads TGCGCCAGCAGCTTGGGACTTGGACAGACCTACAATGAGCAGTTCTTC. Its translation: CASSLGLGQTYNEQFF.

The chain recombines TRBV2 with TRBJ2-7; perhaps TRBD1 as D (6 bases). Germline V CDR1 and CDR2: SNHLY, FYNNEI. This CDR3 has 14 residues. V dropped 2 bases and J dropped 10 bases, with 18 bases sitting between them. As DNA, the CDR3 is TGTGCCAGCAGTGAACAAGGGTCAGGGGTTGTACAGTACGTC. It specifies CASSEQGSGVVQYV.

This clonotype was observed many times. The chain uses TRBV12-3 or TRBV12-4 and TRBJ1-5, with D tentatively TRBD1 (6 bases). The CDR3 is made up of 16 amino acids. V was cut by 1 base and J by 2 bases, with 12 bases left in between. CDR3 protein: CASSLGESGGNQPQHF. In nucleotides, the CDR3 is TGTGCCAGCAGTTTAGGAGAGTCAGGGGGCAATCAGCCCCAGCATTTT.

The chain employs TRBV7-2 and TRBJ2-5; no firm D call. The V and J ends lost 3 bases and 5 bases respectively, with 13 bases between them. The CDR3 has 14 amino acids. From germline, CDR1 is SGHTA and CDR2 FQGNSA. CDR3 sequence (DNA): TGTGCCAGCAGCTTCGCCAAGGGCGCGGAGACCCAGTACTTC. Residues: CASSFAKGAETQYF. Together with reference TRBV7-2 and TRBJ2-5, the CDR3 gives the full variable domain: GAGVSQSPSNKVTEKGKDVELRCDPISGHTALYWYRQSLGQGLEFLIYFQGNSAPDKSGLPSDRFSAERTGGSVSTLTIQRTQQEDSAVYLCASSFAKGAETQYFGPGTRLLVL.

The chain joins TRBV20-1 to TRBJ2-5, with D unclear. This CDR3 is built from 11 residues. The V end lost 0 bases, the J end lost 6 bases, and 5 bases lay between the germline ends. The germline CDR1 and CDR2 sequences are DFQATT and SNEGSKA (reference sequence). The CDR3 sequence is CSARDGQTQYF. As DNA, the CDR3 is TGCAGTGCTAGAGATGGTCAGACCCAGTACTTC.

There are a few counts of this clonotype. The CDR3 DNA is TGTGCCAGCAGTTACATGGGCACTGGGAACTATAATTCACCCCTCCACTTT. Protein product: CASSYMGTGNYNSPLHF. This chain links TRBV6-5 with TRBJ1-6, with unresolved D. The CDR3 loop spans 17 amino acids. The germline gives CDR1 MNHEY, CDR2 SVGAGI. With 2 bases removed from V and 3 bases from J, the gap between germline ends came to 14 bases.

This clonotype was recorded at least ten times. The genes are TRBV19 and TRBJ2-5; TRBD1 or TRBD2 may be the D gene (5 bases each). The germline gives CDR1 LNHDA, CDR2 SQIVND (reference sequence). This CDR3 region has 15 residues. Trimming stripped 7 bases from V and 2 bases from J, with 17 bases between. The CDR3 sequence is CASTKAGTDQETQYF. The CDR3 nucleotides are TGTGCCAGTACCAAGGCCGGGACCGATCAAGAGACCCAGTACTTC.

The rearrangement joins TRBV7-9 to TRBJ2-2; no definite D call. Between the trimmed V and J ends, which lost 5 bases and 5 bases, there was a span of 12 bases. Germline V gene data show CDR1 as SEHNR and CDR2 as FQNEAQ (reference sequence). The CDR3 is made up of 14 amino acids. CDR3 bases: TGTGCCAGCAGCCGTTCGAGTGGAACCGGGGAGCTGTTTTTT. It yields the protein CASSRSSGTGELFF.

J is TRBJ1-2 and V is TRBV28, with 7 bases that match TRBD1. The germline gives CDR1 MDHEN, CDR2 SYDVKM. V dropped 10 bases and J dropped 4; count of bases not matched to a gene: 9. The CDR3 consists of 13 residues. The chain's CDR3 is CAIEGAMGYGYTF. The CDR3 nucleotides read TGTGCCATCGAGGGGGCTATGGGCTATGGCTACACCTTC.

The V call is TRBV2, the J call TRBJ2-2; unclear D gene. This CDR3 has 11 amino acids. The V and J ends lost 4 bases and 7 bases respectively, with 4 bases between them. Germline assignment: CDR1 SNHLY and CDR2 FYNNEI. The CDR3 DNA is TGTGCCAGCAGTGCAAACGGGGAGCTGTTTTTT. It codes for CASSANGELFF.

The rearrangement joins TRBV5-1 to TRBJ2-5, with 14 bases identical to TRBD2. The CDR3 is made up of 17 amino acids. V lost 0 bases and J lost 2; bases outside the gene matches: 3. Germline loops: CDR1 SGHRS, CDR2 YFSETQ. The CDR3 nucleotides are TGCGCCAGCAGCTTGGGCGGGACTAGCGGGGGACAAGAGACCCAGTACTTC. Its protein product is CASSLGGTSGGQETQYF.

This clonotype has more than one count but fewer than ten. The J gene is TRBJ2-1, the V gene TRBV6-1, with 8 bases that match TRBD2. In germline, CDR1 is MNHNS, CDR2 SASEGT. The trim removed 5 bases at V and 6 bases at J, leaving 9 bases unmatched. This CDR3 has 15 residues. The CDR3 DNA reads TGTGCCAGCAGTCAAACCGGGGGGGCAATCAATGAGCAGTTCTTC. It yields the protein CASSQTGGAINEQFF.

The chain uses TRBV2 and TRBJ2-3, with 7 bases lining up with TRBD1. The CDR3 is 16 amino acids. J gave up 0 bases and V 7 bases, and 10 bases lay outside the gene matches. CDR1 and CDR2 (germline): SNHLY, FYNNEI. The CDR3 region is CASTRQGGYSTDTQYF. CDR3 DNA sequence: TGTGCCAGCACACGACAGGGCGGGTATAGCACAGATACGCAGTATTTT.

This clonotype was observed a few times. This chain connects TRBV3-1 to TRBJ1-1; 10 nucleotides line up with TRBD1. Per germline, CDR1 LGHDT and CDR2 YNNKEL (reference sequence). With 5 bases clipped from V and 4 bases from J, the junction kept 10 bases outside the gene matches. The CDR3 loop spans 16 amino acids. This chain's CDR3 is CASSRGTGAWLTEAFF. CDR3 DNA: TGTGCCAGCAGCAGGGGGACAGGGGCCTGGCTCACTGAAGCTTTCTTT.

The chain employs TRBV12-3 or TRBV12-4 and TRBJ1-1; a possible D gene is TRBD1 (6 bases). The CDR3 totals 15 residues. V lost 4 bases to trimming and J lost 5 bases, with 17 bases between them. For the CDR3, the DNA is TGTGCCAGCAGTTGGGATCCGACAGGCGTGACTGAAGCTTTCTTT. Protein sequence: CASSWDPTGVTEAFF.

V and J are TRBV28 and TRBJ1-1, with unresolved D. This CDR3 spans 14 amino acids. CDR1 and CDR2 (germline): MDHEN, SYDVKM. V shed 6 bases and J shed 1 base, with 12 bases lying between them. The CDR3 DNA is TGTGCCAGCAGATCCCCCCCGGCGAACACTGAAGCTTTCTTT. Protein sequence: CASRSPPANTEAFF.

The V gene is TRBV6-5, the J gene TRBJ1-5; 8 nucleotides agree with TRBD1. The V gene's germline CDR1 is MNHEY and CDR2 SVGAGI. The V gene end was trimmed by 2 bases and the J gene end by 4 bases; junction bases not matched to a gene: 7. The CDR3 length is 16 residues. CDR3 sequence: CASSYTSTGANQPQHF. Written as DNA, the CDR3 is TGTGCCAGCAGTTACACCTCGACAGGGGCAAATCAGCCCCAGCATTTT.

This clonotype showed up just a few times. This chain uses TRBV6-1 with TRBJ1-6; D gene uncertain. CDR3 length: 14 amino acids. The V end was cut by 5 bases, the J end by 10 bases, with 15 bases between. From germline, CDR1 is MNHNS and CDR2 SASEGT. CDR3 in amino acids: CASSQDGWVSPLHF. DNA of the CDR3: TGTGCCAGCAGTCAGGACGGTTGGGTCTCACCCCTCCACTTT.

This rearrangement joins TRBV7-2 to TRBJ2-3; no clear D gene. The germline V and J ends were trimmed by 2 bases and 3 bases, with 9 bases remaining between them. Germline-derived CDR1 and CDR2 are SGHTA and FQGNSA. There are 14 residues in the CDR3. The CDR3 coding sequence is TGTGCCAGCAGCTTACCCCCGAGGACAGATACGCAGTATTTT. Translated, it gives CASSLPPRTDTQYF.

This clonotype was observed at least ten times. The chain joins TRBV5-1 to TRBJ2-3; D uncertain. CDR1 and CDR2 (germline): SGHRS, YFSETQ. This CDR3 has 12 amino acids. The germline V and J ends were trimmed by 4 bases and 2 bases, with 5 bases remaining between them. The CDR3 DNA reads as TGCGCCAGCAGCACCAACACAGATACGCAGTATTTT. Translating gives CASSTNTDTQYF. The whole variable domain, filled in from reference TRBV5-1 and TRBJ2-3, reads KAGVTQTPRYLIKTRGQQVTLSCSPISGHRSVSWYQQTPGQGLQFLFEYFSETQRNKGNFPGRFSGRQFSNSRSEMNVSTLELGDSALYLCASSTNTDTQYFGPGTRLTVL.

The sample holds a few counts of this clonotype. The rearrangement joins TRBV12-3 or TRBV12-4 to TRBJ2-1; 9 nucleotides align to TRBD2. With V trimmed by 3 bases and J by 4 bases, 7 bases remained unmatched. The CDR3 loop spans 16 amino acids. The CDR3 is CASSFQSGGSYNEQFF. The CDR3 nucleotides are TGTGCCAGCAGTTTTCAAAGCGGGGGGTCTTACAATGAGCAGTTCTTC.

CDR3: CASSWGGTNHNEQFF. DNA for the CDR3: TGTGCCAGCAGTTGGGGGGGGACTAATCACAATGAGCAGTTCTTC. The chain joins TRBV27 to TRBJ2-1; the match to TRBD2 covers 7 bases. Germline lookup yields CDR1 MNHEY and CDR2 SMNVEV (reference sequence). V was pared by 4 bases and J by 5 bases, with 8 bases of the junction left unmatched. The CDR3 spans 15 residues.

The rearrangement joins TRBV5-1 to TRBJ2-1; 7 bases align to TRBD2. The CDR3 is 12 residues long. J lost 8 bases, V lost 4 bases, and 3 bases had no gene match. CDR1 is SGHRS and CDR2 is YFSETQ in the germline V gene. CDR3 sequence (DNA): TGCGCCAGCAGCGGGGAGGGCTATGAGCAGTTCTTC. Its protein is CASSGEGYEQFF.

This clonotype was detected a few times. The rearrangement joins TRBV29-1 to TRBJ1-2; D unresolved. V dropped 7 bases and J dropped 5 bases, with 17 bases sitting between them. This CDR3 is built from 13 residues. Per germline, CDR1 SQVTM and CDR2 ANQGSEA. The chain's CDR3 is CSAVLGSSYGYTF. Here the CDR3 DNA reads TGCAGCGCAGTCCTCGGGAGTAGTTATGGCTACACCTTC.

CDR3 region: CASSQQGAWDNEQFF. CDR3 DNA sequence: TGTGCCAGCAGCCAGCAGGGGGCGTGGGACAATGAGCAGTTCTTC. The V call is TRBV3-1, the J call TRBJ2-1; 8 nucleotides align to TRBD1. The CDR3 is 15 residues long. The ends lost 3 bases at V and 5 bases at J; junction bases unmatched: 6. Looked up from germline, CDR1 is LGHDT and CDR2 is YNNKEL (reference sequence).